Each of the 3 T cell receptor beta chains below was sequenced from the same sample in a study of T-cell reconstitution after alpha-beta-depleted transplantation in children listed by TCRdb under 2016. The library was generated by PCR. Sequencing instrument: Illumina HiSeq 2500. TCR library preparation used molecular barcoding, with unique molecular identifiers applied to normalize quantification of the TCRbeta repertoire. TCRdb passed the public sequencing reads through fastp at Q25 and MiXCR, retaining productive beta sequences. Each CDR3 protein appears once, grouped with its most common genes and DNA. Here the sample has about 110,000 distinct CDR3 sequences; about 9.4% occur a single time. The biggest ten clones account for 6.5% to 9.5% of the sample. The specimen was PBMCs from the stem cell graft donor, collected from the stem cell graft. The receptors were gathered from a human donor who donated a stem cell graft to a child with acute lymphoblastic leukemia.

This clonotype was observed at least ten times. The chain recombines TRBV12-3 or TRBV12-4 with TRBJ2-3; TRBD1 agrees at 8 bases. V shed 6 bases, J shed 0 bases, and the junction held 5 bases outside the gene matches. The CDR3 spans 15 residues. The CDR3, as DNA: TGTGCCAGCAGAGGACAGGGTAGTAGCACAGATACGCAGTATTTT. Translated, it gives CASRGQGSSTDTQYF.

Many counts were recorded for this clonotype. V and J are TRBV7-6 and TRBJ1-6; no firm D call. V lost 1 base and J lost 8, with 12 bases in between. Germline assignment: CDR1 SGHVS and CDR2 FNYEAQ. The length of the CDR3 is 15 residues. The CDR3 reads CASSLESVGHSPLHF. The CDR3 bases are TGTGCCAGCAGCTTAGAATCGGTCGGGCATTCACCCCTCCACTTT. Complete variable domain (other parts from reference TRBV7-6 and TRBJ1-6): GAGVSQSPRYKVTKRGQDVALRCDPISGHVSLYWYRQALGQGPEFLTYFNYEAQQDKSGLPNDRFSAERPEGSISTLTIQRTEQRDSAMYRCASSLESVGHSPLHFGNGTRLTVT.

This clonotype was counted many times. The gene calls are TRBV7-2 and TRBJ1-1; D is unresolved. V was cut by 5 bases and J by 7 bases, with 8 bases left in between. Per the germline V gene, CDR1 is SGHTA and CDR2 is FQGNSA. CDR3 length equals 11 residues. In nucleotides, the CDR3 is TGTGCCAGCAGCGCGAGCCTTGAAGCTTTCTTT. This codes for CASSASLEAFF.